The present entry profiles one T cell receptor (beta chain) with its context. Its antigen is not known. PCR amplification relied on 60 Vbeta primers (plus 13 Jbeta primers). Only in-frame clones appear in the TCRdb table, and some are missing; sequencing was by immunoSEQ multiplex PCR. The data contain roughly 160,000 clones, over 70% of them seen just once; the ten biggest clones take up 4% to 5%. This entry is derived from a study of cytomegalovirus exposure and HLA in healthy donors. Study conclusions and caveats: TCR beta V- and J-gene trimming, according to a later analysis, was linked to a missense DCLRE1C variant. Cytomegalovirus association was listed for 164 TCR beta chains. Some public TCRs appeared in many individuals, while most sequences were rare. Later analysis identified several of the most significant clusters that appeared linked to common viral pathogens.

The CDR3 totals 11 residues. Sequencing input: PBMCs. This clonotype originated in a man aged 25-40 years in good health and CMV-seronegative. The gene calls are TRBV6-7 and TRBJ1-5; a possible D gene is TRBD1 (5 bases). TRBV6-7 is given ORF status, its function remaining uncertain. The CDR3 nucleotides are TGTGCAATAGGGGGCAATCAGCCCCAGCATTTT. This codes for CAIGGNQPQHF.